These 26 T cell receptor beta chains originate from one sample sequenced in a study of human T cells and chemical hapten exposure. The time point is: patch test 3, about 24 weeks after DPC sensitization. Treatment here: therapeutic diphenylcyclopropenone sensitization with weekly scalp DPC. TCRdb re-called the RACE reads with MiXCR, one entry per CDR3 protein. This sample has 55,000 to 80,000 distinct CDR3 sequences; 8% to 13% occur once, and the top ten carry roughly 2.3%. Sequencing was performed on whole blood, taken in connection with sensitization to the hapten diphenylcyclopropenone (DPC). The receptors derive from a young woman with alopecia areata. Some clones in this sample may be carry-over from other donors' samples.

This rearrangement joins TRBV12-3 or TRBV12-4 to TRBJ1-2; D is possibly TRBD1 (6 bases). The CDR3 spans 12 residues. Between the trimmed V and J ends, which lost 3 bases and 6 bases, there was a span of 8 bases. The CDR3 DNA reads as TGTGCCAGCAGTTTCCCAGGGGATGGCTACACCTTC. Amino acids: CASSFPGDGYTF.

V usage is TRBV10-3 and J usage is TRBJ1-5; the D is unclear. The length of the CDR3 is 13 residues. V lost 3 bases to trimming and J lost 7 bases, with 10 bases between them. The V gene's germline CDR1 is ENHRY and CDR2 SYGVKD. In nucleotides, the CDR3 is TGTGCCATCAGTGAATTAGAAAGCCAGCCCCAGCATTTT. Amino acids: CAISELESQPQHF.

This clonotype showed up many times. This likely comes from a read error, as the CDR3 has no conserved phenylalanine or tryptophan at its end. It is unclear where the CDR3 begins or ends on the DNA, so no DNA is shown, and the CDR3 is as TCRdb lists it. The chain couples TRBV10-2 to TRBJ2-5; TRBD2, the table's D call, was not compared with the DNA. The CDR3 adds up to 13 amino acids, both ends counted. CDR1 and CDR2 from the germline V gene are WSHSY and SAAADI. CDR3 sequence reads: CASSESGTSGSMV.

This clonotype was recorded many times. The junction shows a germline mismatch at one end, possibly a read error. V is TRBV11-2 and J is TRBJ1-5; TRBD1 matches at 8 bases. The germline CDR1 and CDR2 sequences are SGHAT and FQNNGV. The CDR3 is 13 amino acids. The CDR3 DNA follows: TGTGCCAGCAGCGTAGACAGGGGTCAGCCCCAGCATTTT. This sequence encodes CASSVDRGQPQHF.

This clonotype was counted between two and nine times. In nucleotides, the CDR3 is TGTGCCAGCAGATCACTAGCGGGATTGTACGAGCAGTACTTC. Its protein product is CASRSLAGLYEQYF. V is TRBV2 and J is TRBJ2-7; 10 bases line up with TRBD2. The germline CDR1 and CDR2 sequences are SNHLY and FYNNEI. CDR3 length: 14 amino acids. The ends lost 6 bases at V and 4 bases at J; junction bases unmatched: 6.

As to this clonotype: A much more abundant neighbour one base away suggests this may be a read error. The CDR3: CASSRGGTGARNTIYF. CDR3 sequence (DNA): TGTGCCAGTAGTCGTGGTGGGACAGGGGCCAGAAACACCATATATTTT. The chain combines TRBV19 with TRBJ1-3; 10 nucleotides agree with TRBD1. This CDR3 region has 16 residues. The germline CDR1 and CDR2 sequences are LNHDA and SQIVND (reference sequence). V trimming: 5 bases; J trimming: 5 bases; junction bases outside the gene matches: 9.

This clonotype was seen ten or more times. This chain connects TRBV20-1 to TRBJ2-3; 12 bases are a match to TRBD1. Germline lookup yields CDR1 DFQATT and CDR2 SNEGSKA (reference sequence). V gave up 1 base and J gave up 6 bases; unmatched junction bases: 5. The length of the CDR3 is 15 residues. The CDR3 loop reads CSARGGTGGMDTQYF. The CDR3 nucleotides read TGCAGTGCTAGAGGAGGGACAGGGGGCATGGATACGCAGTATTTT.

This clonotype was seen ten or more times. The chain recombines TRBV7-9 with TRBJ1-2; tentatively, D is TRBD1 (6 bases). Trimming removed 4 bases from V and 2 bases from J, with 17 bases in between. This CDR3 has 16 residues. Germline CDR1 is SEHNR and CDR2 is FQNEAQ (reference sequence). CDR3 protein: CASSSIKGQLNYGYTF. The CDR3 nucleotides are TGTGCCAGCAGCTCTATTAAGGGACAATTAAACTATGGCTACACCTTC. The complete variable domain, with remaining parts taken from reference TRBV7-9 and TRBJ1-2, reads DTGVSQNPRHKITKRGQNVTFRCDPISEHNRLYWYRQTLGQGPEFLTYFQNEAQLEKSRLLSDRFSAERPKGSFSTLEIQRTEQGDSAMYLCASSSIKGQLNYGYTFGSGTRLTVV.

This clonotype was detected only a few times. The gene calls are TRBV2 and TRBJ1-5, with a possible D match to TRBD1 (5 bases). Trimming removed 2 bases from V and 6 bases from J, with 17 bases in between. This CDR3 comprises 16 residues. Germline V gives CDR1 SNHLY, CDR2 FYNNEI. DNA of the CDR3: TGTGCCAGCAGTGAACAAGGGCAGGGAATGGGTCAGCCCCAGCATTTT. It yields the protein CASSEQGQGMGQPQHF.

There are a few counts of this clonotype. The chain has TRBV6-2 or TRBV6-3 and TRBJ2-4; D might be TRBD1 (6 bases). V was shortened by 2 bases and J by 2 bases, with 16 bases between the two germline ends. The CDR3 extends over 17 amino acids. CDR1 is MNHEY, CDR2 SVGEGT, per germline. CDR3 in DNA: TGTGCCAGCAGTTACAACTGGGACACCGATACCAAAAACATTCAGTACTTC. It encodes CASSYNWDTDTKNIQYF.

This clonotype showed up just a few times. CDR3 bases: TGTGCCAGCAGACAACAGGGGACGAGCTCCTACGAGCAGTACTTC. This gives the protein CASRQQGTSSYEQYF. The genes are TRBV3-1 and TRBJ2-7; TRBD1 matches at 7 bases. There are 15 residues in the CDR3. V trimming: 6 bases; J trimming: 0 bases; junction bases outside the gene matches: 8. CDR1 LGHDT and CDR2 YNNKEL come from the germline V gene (reference sequence).

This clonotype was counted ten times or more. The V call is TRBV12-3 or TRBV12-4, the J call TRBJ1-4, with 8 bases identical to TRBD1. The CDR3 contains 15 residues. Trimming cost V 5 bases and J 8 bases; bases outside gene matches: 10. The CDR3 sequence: CASSDRGGVREKLFF. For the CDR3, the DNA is TGTGCCAGCAGTGACAGGGGAGGAGTAAGGGAAAAACTGTTTTTT.

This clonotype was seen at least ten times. This CDR3 is CACKTGTGGNTEAFF. The CDR3 nucleotides read TGTGCCTGCAAAACCGGGACAGGGGGGAACACTGAAGCTTTCTTT. V and J are TRBV30 and TRBJ1-1; the match to TRBD1 covers 11 bases. Germline V CDR1 and CDR2: GTSNPN, SVGIG (reference sequence). The CDR3 is made up of 15 amino acids. J gave up 1 base and V 6 bases, and 7 bases lay outside the gene matches.

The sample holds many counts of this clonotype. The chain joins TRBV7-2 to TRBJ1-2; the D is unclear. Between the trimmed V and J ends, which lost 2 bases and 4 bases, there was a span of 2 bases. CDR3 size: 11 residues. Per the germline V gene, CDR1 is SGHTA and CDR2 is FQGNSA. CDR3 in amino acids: CASSLFYGYTF. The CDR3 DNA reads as TGTGCCAGCAGCTTATTCTATGGCTACACCTTC.

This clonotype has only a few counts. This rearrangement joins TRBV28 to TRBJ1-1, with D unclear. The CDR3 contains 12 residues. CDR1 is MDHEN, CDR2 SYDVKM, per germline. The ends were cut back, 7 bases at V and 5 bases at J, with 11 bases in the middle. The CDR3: CASMAVRTEAFF. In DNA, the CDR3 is TGTGCCAGCATGGCAGTTCGGACTGAAGCTTTCTTT.

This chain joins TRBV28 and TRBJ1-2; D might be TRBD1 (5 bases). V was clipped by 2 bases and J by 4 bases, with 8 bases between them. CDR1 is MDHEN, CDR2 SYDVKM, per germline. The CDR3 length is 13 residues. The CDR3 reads CASSLQQGYGYTF. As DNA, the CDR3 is TGTGCCAGCAGTTTACAGCAGGGCTATGGCTACACCTTC.

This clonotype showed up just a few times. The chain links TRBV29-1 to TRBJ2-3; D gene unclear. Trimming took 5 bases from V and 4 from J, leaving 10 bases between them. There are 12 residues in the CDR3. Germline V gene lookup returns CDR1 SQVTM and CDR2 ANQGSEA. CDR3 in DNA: TGCAGCGTTCAGGCTGGCGCAGATACGCAGTATTTT. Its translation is CSVQAGADTQYF.

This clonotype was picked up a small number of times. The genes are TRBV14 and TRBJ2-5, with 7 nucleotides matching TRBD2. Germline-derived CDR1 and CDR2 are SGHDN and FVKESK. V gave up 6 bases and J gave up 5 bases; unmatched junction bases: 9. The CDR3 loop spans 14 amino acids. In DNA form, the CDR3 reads TGTGCCAGCAGTTTAAGGACCGGGAGGGAGACCCAGTACTTC. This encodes CASSLRTGRETQYF.

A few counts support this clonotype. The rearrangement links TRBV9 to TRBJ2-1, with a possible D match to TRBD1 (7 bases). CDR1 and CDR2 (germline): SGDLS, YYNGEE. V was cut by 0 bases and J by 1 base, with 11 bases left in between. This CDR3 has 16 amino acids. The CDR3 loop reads CASSVVAGGSYNEQFF. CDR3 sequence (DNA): TGTGCCAGCAGCGTAGTAGCAGGGGGGTCCTACAATGAGCAGTTCTTC.

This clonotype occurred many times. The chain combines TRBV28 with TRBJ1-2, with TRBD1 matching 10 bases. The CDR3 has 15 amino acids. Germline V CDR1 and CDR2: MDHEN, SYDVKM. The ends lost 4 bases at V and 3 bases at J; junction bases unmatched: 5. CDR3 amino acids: CASSYGDRGDYGYTF. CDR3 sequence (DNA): TGTGCCAGCAGTTACGGGGACAGGGGCGACTATGGCTACACCTTC.

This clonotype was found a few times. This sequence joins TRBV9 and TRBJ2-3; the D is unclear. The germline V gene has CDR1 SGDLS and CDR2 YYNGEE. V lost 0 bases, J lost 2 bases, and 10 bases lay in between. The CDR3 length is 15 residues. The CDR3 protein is CASSVGYTLTDTQYF. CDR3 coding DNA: TGTGCCAGCAGCGTAGGGTATACCCTCACAGATACGCAGTATTTT.

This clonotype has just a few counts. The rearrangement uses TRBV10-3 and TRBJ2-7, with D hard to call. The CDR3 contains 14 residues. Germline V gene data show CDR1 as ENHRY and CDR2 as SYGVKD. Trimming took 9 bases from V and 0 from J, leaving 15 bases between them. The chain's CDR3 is CAIDAGASSYEQYF. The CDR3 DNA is TGTGCCATAGACGCCGGCGCCAGCTCCTACGAGCAGTACTTC.

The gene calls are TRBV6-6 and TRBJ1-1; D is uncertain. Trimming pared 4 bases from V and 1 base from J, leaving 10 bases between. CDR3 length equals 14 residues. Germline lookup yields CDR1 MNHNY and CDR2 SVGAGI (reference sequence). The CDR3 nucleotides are TGTGCCAGCAGTTCCCCAGAGTCGAACACTGAAGCTTTCTTT. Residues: CASSSPESNTEAFF.

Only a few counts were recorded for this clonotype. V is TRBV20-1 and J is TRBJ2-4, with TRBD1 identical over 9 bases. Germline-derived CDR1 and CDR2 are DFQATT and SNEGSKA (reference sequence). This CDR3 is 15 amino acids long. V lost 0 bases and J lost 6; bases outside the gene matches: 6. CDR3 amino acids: CSARDAGQGLNIQYF. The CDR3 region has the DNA TGCAGTGCTAGAGATGCGGGACAGGGATTAAACATTCAGTACTTC.

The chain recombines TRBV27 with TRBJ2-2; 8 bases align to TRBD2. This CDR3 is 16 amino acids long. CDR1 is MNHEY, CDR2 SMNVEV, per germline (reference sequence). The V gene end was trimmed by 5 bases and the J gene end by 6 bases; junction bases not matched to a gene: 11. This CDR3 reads CASSLQGLGFPGELFF. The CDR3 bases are TGTGCCAGCAGTCTTCAGGGACTAGGGTTCCCCGGGGAGCTGTTTTTT.

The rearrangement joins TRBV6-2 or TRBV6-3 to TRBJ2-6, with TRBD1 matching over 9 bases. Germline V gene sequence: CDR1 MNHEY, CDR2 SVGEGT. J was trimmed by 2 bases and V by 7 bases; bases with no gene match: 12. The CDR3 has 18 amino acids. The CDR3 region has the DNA TGTGCCAGCACTAACGGCGGGACAGGGCTCGCTGGGGCCAACGTCCTGACTTTC. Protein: CASTNGGTGLAGANVLTF.